Below are 18 T cell receptor beta chains sequenced from a single sample in a study of cytomegalovirus exposure and HLA in healthy donors. 60 Vbeta and 13 Jbeta primers were used in PCR. Method: immunoSEQ multiplex PCR; TCRdb's copy keeps in-frame clones and lacks some. Found here are approximately 180,000 clones, around 74% of them singletons; the top ten hold 2.9%. Sequencing was performed on PBMCs. All receptors come from a male donor in good health and CMV-seronegative.

This clone appeared a few times. Different DNA sequences within this sample yield the same CDR3. In nucleotides, the CDR3 is TGTGCCAGCAGGGACAGGGGGGATCAGCCCCAGCATTTT. Residues: CASRDRGDQPQHF. This chain uses TRBV6-5 with TRBJ1-5; 10 nucleotides align to TRBD1. Germline values: CDR1 MNHEY, CDR2 SVGAGI. V lost 6 bases and J lost 5; bases outside the gene matches: 1. CDR3 length: 13 amino acids.

The J gene is TRBJ1-2, the V gene TRBV11-2, with 9 positions matching TRBD1. V trimming: 5 bases; J trimming: 7 bases; junction bases outside the gene matches: 5. CDR3 length: 13 residues. Germline assignment: CDR1 SGHAT and CDR2 FQNNGV. This CDR3 is CASSQQGAGGYTF. Here the CDR3 DNA reads TGTGCCAGCAGCCAACAGGGGGCTGGTGGCTACACCTTC.

V is TRBV2 and J is TRBJ1-5, with 7 bases matching TRBD1. Germline CDR1 and CDR2: SNHLY and FYNNEI. The CDR3 spans 13 residues. V shed 7 bases, J shed 2 bases, and the junction held 2 bases outside the gene matches. The CDR3 region is CASTGQGNQPQHF. The CDR3 nucleotides are TGTGCCAGCACTGGACAGGGCAATCAGCCCCAGCATTTT.

J is TRBJ2-1 and V is TRBV7-3; 9 bases are a match to TRBD2. The CDR3 spans 19 residues. Germline-derived CDR1 and CDR2 are SGHTA and FQGTGA. The V and J ends lost 5 bases and 1 base, in that order; junction bases with no gene match: 15. CDR3 bases: TGTGCCAGCAGCCCGACTAGCGGTCCCCCCTGGCGGTCCTACAATGAGCAGTTCTTC. Its translation is CASSPTSGPPWRSYNEQFF.

The chain couples TRBV12-5 to TRBJ1-5, with TRBD1 identical over 7 bases. Germline V gives CDR1 LGHNT, CDR2 FRNRAP. The V segment lost 5 bases and the J segment 3 bases; nucleotides outside the gene matches: 4. The CDR3 has 14 amino acids. The CDR3, as DNA: TGTGCTAGTGGTGTAAGGGGGCCCAATCAGCCCCAGCATTTT. It specifies CASGVRGPNQPQHF.

This chain links TRBV2 with TRBJ2-7; no definite D call. The length of the CDR3 is 12 residues. The germline CDR1 and CDR2 sequences are SNHLY and FYNNEI. Trimming shortened V by 7 bases and J by 1 base, and 8 bases separated the two germline ends. CDR3 residues: CASNYDSYEQYF. In DNA form, the CDR3 reads TGTGCCAGCAACTACGATTCCTACGAGCAGTACTTC.

This sequence joins TRBV28 and TRBJ2-7, with 11 bases aligning to TRBD2. Germline assignment: CDR1 MDHEN and CDR2 SYDVKM. This CDR3 contains 16 residues. The V gene end was trimmed by 1 base and the J gene end by 6 bases; junction bases not matched to a gene: 8. CDR3 in amino acids: CASSLLTSGEASEQYF. The CDR3 DNA sequence: TGTGCCAGCAGTTTATTGACTAGCGGGGAGGCCAGCGAGCAGTACTTC.

This clone showed up just a few times. The rearrangement links TRBV7-9 to TRBJ1-2; D perhaps matches TRBD1 (6 bases). Germline CDR1 SEHNR, CDR2 FQNEAQ (reference sequence). There are 15 residues in the CDR3. Trimming removed 2 bases at V and 5 bases at J, with 15 bases between. DNA for the CDR3: TGTGCCAGCAGCTTAAACAGGGTCTCCTCGTATGGCTACACCTTC. This translates into CASSLNRVSSYGYTF.

To note about this clone: The junction departs from germline at one end; a sequencing error may be responsible. The chain carries TRBV30 and TRBJ1-2; D is uncertain. This CDR3 spans 13 amino acids. Per germline, CDR1 GTSNPN and CDR2 SVGIG (reference sequence). The DNA of the CDR3 is TGTGTCTGGAGTGTACTAGGGTCGGGCGGCTACACCTTC. This sequence encodes CVWSVLGSGGYTF.

The chain couples TRBV19 to TRBJ1-5, with D possibly TRBD1 on 5 matching bases. The CDR3 extends over 15 amino acids. Germline V CDR1 and CDR2: LNHDA, SQIVND (reference sequence). V shed 7 bases and J shed 4 bases, with 17 bases lying between them. Here the CDR3 reads CASKRGSRDNQPQHF. The CDR3 nucleotides read TGTGCCAGTAAAAGGGGCTCCCGAGATAATCAGCCCCAGCATTTT.

This clone was picked up one time. This chain uses TRBV7-9 with TRBJ1-5, with D hard to call. CDR3 length equals 15 residues. Germline lookup yields CDR1 SEHNR and CDR2 FQNEAQ (reference sequence). V was pared by 1 base and J by 3 bases, with 10 bases between. CDR3 region: CASSLGAGVNQPQHF. CDR3 DNA sequence: TGTGCCAGCAGCTTAGGTGCAGGCGTCAATCAGCCCCAGCATTTT.

For the CDR3, the DNA is TGTGCCAGCAGCTTACTAGGACAGGCGGGTAACTATGGCTACACCTTC. This translates into CASSLLGQAGNYGYTF. V gene TRBV28 combines with J gene TRBJ1-2; 7 bases agree with TRBD1. CDR3 length equals 16 residues. V was pared by 6 bases and J by 1 base, with 11 bases of the junction left unmatched. Germline lookup yields CDR1 MDHEN and CDR2 SYDVKM.

The rearrangement links TRBV27 to TRBJ1-2, with D unclear. The CDR3 contains 13 residues. V dropped 0 bases and J dropped 4 bases, with 6 bases sitting between them. CDR1 is MNHEY, CDR2 SMNVEV, per germline (reference sequence). CDR3 residues: CASSLSGLYGYTF. In nucleotides, the CDR3 is TGTGCCAGCAGTTTATCGGGCCTCTATGGCTACACCTTC.

This clone occurred once. The rearrangement joins TRBV6-5 to TRBJ2-7, with 7 bases that match TRBD1. The CDR3 loop spans 13 amino acids. J gave up 5 bases and V 5 bases, and 6 bases lay outside the gene matches. Germline V gene data show CDR1 as MNHEY and CDR2 as SVGAGI. CDR3 protein: CASSLTGDDEQYF. CDR3 coding DNA: TGTGCCAGCAGTCTCACAGGGGACGACGAGCAGTACTTC.

The chain carries TRBV4-3 and TRBJ1-2; D is undetermined. There are 14 residues in the CDR3. Germline values: CDR1 LGHNA, CDR2 YSLEER. V was cut by 4 bases and J by 1 base, with 10 bases left in between. Written as DNA, the CDR3 is TGCGCCAGCAGCCCCGATAGACTTAACTATGGCTACACCTTC. Amino acid sequence: CASSPDRLNYGYTF.

This clone was seen more than once but under ten times. The chain carries TRBV6-5 and TRBJ1-5, with D possibly TRBD1 on 5 matching bases. Germline V lookup: CDR1 MNHEY, CDR2 SVGAGI. V was shortened by 4 bases and J by 4 bases, with 8 bases between the two germline ends. The CDR3 extends over 13 amino acids. The CDR3 reads CASSSRQNQPQHF. The CDR3 DNA is TGTGCCAGCAGTTCCCGACAGAATCAGCCCCAGCATTTT.

The rearrangement joins TRBV19 to TRBJ2-7, with 14 bases fitting TRBD2. The germline gives CDR1 LNHDA, CDR2 SQIVND (reference sequence). CDR3 size: 14 residues. With 10 bases clipped from V and 2 bases from J, the junction kept 4 bases outside the gene matches. The chain's CDR3 is CATTTSGGAYEQYF. DNA for the CDR3: TGTGCCACCACGACTAGCGGGGGGGCCTACGAGCAGTACTTC.

Details on this clone: Its ends do not fully match the called genes, so a read error is possible. The chain couples TRBV11-2 to TRBJ2-1; TRBD1 matches 9 bases. The CDR3 runs to 16 residues. Germline assignment: CDR1 SGHAT and CDR2 FQNNGV. In DNA form, the CDR3 reads TGTGCCAGCAGCTTCCAGACAGGGGGGTCCGGCAATGGGCAGTTCTTC. Translated: CASSFQTGGSGNGQFF.